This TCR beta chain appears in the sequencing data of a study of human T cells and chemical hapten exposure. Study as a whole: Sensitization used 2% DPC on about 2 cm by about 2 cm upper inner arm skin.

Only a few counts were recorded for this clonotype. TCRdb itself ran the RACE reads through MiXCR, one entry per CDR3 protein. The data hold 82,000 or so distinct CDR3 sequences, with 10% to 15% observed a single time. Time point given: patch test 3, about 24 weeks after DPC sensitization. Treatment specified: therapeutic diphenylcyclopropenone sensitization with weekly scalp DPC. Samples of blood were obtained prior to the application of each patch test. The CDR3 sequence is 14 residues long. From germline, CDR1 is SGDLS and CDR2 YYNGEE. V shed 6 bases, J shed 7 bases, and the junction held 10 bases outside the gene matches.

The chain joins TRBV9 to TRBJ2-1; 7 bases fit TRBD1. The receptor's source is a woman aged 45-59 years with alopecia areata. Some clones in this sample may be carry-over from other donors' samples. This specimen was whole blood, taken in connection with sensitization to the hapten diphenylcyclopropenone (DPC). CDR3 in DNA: TGTGCCAGCAACCCGGGACAGAGAAGTAATGAGCAGTTCTTC. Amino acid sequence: CASNPGQRSNEQFF. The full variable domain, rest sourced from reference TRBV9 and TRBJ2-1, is DSGVTQTPKHLITATGQRVTLRCSPRSGDLSVYWYQQSLDQGLQFLIQYYNGEERAKGNILERFSAQQFPDLHSELNLSSLELGDSALYFCASNPGQRSNEQFFGPGTRLTVL.